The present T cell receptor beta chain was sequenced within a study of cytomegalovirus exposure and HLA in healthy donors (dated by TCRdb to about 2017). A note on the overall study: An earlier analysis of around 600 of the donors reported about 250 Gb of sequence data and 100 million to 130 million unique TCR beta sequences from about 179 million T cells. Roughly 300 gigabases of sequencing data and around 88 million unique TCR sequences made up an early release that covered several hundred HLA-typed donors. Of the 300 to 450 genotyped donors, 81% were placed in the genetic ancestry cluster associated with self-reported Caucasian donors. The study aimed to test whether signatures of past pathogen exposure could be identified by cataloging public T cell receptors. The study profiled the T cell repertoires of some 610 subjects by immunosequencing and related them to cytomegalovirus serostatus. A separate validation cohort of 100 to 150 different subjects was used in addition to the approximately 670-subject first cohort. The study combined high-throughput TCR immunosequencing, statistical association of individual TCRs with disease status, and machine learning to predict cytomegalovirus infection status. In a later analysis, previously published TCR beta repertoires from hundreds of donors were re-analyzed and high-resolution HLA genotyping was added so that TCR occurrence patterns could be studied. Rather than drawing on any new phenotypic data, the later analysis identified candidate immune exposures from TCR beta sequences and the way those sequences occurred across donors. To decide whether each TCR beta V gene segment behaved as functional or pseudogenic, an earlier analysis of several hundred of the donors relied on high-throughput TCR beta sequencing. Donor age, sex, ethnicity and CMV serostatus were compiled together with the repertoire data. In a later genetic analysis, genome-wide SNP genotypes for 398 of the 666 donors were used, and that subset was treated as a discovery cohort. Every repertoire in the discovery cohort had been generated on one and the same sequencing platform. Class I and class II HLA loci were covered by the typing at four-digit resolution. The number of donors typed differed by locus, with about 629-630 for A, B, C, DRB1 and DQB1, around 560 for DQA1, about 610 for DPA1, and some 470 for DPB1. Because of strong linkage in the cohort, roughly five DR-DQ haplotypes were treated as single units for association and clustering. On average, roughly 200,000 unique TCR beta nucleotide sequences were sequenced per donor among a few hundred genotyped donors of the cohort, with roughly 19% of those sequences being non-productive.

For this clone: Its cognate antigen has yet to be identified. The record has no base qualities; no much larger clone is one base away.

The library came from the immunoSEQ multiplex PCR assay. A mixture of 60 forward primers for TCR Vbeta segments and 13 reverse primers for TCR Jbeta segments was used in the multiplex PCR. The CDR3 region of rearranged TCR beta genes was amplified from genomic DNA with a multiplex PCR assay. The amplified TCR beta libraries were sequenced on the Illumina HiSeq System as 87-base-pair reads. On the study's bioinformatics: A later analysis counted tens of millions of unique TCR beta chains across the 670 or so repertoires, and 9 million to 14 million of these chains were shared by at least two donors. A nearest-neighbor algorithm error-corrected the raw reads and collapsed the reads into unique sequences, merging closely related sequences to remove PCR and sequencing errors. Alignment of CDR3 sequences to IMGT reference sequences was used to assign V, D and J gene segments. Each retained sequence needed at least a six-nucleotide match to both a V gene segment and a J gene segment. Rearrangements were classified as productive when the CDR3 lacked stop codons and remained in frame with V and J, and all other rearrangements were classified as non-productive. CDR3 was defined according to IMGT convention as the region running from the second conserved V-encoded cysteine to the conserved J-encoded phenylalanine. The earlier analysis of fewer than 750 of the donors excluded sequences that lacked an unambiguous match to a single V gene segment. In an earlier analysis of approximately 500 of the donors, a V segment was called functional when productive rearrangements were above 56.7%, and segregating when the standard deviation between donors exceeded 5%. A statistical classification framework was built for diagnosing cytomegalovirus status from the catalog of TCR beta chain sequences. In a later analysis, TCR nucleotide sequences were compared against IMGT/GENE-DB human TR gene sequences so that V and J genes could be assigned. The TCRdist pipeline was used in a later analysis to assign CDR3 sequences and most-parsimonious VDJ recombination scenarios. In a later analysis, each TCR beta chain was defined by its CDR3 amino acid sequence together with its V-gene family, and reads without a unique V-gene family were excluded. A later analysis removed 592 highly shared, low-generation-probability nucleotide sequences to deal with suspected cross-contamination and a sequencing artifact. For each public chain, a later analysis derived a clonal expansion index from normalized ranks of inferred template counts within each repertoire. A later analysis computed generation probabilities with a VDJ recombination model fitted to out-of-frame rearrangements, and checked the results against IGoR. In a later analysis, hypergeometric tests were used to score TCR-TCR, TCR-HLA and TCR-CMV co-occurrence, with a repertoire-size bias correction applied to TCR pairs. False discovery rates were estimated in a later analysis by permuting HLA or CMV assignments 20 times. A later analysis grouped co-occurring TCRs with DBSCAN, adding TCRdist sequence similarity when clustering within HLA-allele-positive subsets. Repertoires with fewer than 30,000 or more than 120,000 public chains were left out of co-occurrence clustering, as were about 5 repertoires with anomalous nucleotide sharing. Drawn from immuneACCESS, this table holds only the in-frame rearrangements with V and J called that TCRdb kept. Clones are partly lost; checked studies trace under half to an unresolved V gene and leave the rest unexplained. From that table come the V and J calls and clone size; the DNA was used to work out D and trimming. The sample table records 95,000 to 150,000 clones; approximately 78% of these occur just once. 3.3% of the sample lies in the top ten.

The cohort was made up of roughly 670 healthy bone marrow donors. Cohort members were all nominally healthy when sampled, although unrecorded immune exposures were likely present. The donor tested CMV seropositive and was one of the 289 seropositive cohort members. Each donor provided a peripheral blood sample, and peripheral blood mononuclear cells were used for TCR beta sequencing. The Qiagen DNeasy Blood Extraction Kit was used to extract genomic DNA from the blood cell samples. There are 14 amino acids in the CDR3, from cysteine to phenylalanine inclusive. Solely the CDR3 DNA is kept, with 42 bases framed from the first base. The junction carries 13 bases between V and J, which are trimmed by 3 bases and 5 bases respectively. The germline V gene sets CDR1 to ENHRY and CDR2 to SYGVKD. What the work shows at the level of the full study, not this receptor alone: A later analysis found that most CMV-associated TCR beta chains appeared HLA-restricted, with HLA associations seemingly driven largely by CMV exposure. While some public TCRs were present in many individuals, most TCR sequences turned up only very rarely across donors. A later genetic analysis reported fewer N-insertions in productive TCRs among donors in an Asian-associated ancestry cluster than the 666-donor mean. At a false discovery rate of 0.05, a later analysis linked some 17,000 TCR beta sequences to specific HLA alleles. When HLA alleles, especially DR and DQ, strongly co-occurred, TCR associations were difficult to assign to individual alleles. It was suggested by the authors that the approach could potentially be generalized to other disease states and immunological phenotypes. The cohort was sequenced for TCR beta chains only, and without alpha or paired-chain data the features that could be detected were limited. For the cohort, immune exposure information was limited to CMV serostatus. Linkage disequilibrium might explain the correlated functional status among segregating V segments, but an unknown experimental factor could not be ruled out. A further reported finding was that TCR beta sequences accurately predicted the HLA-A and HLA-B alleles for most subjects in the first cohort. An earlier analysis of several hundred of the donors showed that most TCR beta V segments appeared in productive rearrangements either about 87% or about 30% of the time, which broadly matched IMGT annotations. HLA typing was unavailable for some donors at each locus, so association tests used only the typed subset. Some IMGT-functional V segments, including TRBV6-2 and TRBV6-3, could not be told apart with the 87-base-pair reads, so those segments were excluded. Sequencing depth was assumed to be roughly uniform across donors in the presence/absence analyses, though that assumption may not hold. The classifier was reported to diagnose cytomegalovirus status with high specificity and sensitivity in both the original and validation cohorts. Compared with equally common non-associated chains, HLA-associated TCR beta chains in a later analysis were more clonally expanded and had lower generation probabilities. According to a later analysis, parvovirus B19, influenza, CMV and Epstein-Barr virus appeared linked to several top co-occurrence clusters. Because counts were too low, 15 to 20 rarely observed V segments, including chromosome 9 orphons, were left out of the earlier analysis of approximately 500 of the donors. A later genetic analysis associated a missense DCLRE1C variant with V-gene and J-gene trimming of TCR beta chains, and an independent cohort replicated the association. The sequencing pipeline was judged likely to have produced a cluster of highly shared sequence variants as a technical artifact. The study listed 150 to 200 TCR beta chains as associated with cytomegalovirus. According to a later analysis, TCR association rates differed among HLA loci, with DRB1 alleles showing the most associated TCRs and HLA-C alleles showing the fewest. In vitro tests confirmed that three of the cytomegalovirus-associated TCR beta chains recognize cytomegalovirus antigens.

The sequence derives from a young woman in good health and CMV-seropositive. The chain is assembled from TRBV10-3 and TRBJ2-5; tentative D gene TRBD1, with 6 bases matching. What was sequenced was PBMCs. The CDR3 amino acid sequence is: CAISEFGQQETQYF. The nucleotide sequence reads TGTGCCATCAGTGAATTCGGACAGCAGGAGACCCAGTACTTC.